One TCR beta chain is described in this entry. The record originates from a study of shared clonotypes between healthy human individuals. Overall study context: A couple of female and three male donors aged 18 to 49 were enrolled.

With ten immunoSEQ deep assay plates, unsorted PBMC DNA underwent sequencing. The repertoire was sequenced with immunoSEQ multiplex PCR; TCRdb's copy has only in-frame clones and lacks some. The sample lists about 470,000 clones; around 79% were seen once. Each donor was a Caucasian adult residing in Nashville, Tennessee. Trimming took 2 bases from V and 3 from J, leaving 26 bases between them. Germline V gives CDR1 MNHEY, CDR2 SMNVEV (reference sequence). The CDR3 runs 20 residues. Sequenced sample: PBMCs. The V and J genes are TRBV27 and TRBJ2-4; D is tentatively TRBD1 or TRBD2 (7 bases each). The TCR sequence derives from a woman aged 40 to 55 in good health. Some clones in this sample may be carry-over from other donors' samples. The CDR3 bases are TGTGCCAGCAGTTTAGGGCGGGGAGGGGGCCGAACCTCTGGCAAAAACATTCAGTACTTC. Translation: CASSLGRGGGRTSGKNIQYF.